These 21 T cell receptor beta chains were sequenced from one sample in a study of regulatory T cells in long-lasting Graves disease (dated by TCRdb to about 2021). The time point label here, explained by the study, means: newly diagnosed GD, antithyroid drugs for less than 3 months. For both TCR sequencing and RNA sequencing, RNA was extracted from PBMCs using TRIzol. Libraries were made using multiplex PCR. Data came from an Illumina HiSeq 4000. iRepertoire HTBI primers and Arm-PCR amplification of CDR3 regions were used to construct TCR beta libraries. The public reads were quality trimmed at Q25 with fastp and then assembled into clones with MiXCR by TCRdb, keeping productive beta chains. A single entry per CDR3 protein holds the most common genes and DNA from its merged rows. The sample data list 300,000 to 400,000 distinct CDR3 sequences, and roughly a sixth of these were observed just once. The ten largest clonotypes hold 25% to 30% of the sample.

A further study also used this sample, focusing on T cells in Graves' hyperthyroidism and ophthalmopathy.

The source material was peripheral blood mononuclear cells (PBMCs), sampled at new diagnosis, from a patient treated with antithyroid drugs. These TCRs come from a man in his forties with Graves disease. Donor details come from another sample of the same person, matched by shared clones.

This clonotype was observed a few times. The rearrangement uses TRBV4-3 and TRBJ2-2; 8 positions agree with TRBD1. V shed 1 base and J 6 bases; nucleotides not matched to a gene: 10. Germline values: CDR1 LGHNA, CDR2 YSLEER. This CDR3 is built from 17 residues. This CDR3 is CASSQGWTGWKAGELFF. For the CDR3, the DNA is TGCGCCAGCAGCCAAGGCTGGACAGGGTGGAAGGCCGGGGAGCTGTTTTTT.

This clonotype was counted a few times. The chain's CDR3 is CASSSTGGGYGYTF. The CDR3 region has the DNA TGTGCCAGCAGCTCGACAGGGGGCGGTTATGGCTACACCTTC. The genes are TRBV28 and TRBJ1-2, with 10 bases aligning to TRBD1. Germline CDR1 and CDR2: MDHEN and SYDVKM. This CDR3 is 14 amino acids long. The V and J ends lost 6 bases and 5 bases, in that order; junction bases with no gene match: 6.

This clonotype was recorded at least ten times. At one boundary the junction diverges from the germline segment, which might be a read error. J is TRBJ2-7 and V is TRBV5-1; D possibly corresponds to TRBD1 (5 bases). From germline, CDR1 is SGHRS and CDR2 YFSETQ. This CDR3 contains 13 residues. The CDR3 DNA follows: TGTGCCAGCAGCGCGCCCCCCAGGGACGAGCAGTACTTC. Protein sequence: CASSAPPRDEQYF.

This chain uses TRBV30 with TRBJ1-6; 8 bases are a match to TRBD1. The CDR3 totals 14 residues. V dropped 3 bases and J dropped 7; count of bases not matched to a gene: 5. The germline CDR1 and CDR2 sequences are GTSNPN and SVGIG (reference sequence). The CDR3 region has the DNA TGTGCCTGGAGCGTCAGGGGGCTAAATTCACCCCTCCACTTT. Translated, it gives CAWSVRGLNSPLHF.

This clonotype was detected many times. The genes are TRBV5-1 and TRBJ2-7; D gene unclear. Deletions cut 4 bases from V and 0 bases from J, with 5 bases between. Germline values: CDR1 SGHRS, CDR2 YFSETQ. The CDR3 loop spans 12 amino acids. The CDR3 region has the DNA TGCGCCAGCAGCATTGACTCCTACGAGCAGTACTTC. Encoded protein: CASSIDSYEQYF.

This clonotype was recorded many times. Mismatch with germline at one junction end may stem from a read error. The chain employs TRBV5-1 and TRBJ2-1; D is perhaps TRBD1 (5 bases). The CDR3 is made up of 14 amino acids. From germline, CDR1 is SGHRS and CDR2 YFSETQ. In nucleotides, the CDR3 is TGCGCCAGCAGCTTAAGGCAGGGCGACAATGAGCAATTCTTC. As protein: CASSLRQGDNEQFF.

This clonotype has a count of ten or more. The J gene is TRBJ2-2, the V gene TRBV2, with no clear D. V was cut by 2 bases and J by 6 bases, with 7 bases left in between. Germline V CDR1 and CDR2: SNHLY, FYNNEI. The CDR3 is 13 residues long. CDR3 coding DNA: TGTGCCAGCAGTGAAAACAGTGCCGGGGAGCTGTTTTTT. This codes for CASSENSAGELFF.

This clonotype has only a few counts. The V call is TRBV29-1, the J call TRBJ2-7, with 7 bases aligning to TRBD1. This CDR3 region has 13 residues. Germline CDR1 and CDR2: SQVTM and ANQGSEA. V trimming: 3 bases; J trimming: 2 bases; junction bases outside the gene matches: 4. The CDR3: CSVEGTAAYEQYF. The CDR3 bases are TGCAGCGTTGAGGGGACAGCAGCCTACGAGCAGTACTTC.

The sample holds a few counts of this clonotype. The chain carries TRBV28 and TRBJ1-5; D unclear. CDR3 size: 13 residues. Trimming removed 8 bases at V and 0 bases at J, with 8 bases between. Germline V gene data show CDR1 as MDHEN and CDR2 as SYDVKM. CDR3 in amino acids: CASLSYSNQPQHF. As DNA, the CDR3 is TGTGCCAGCCTAAGTTATAGCAATCAGCCCCAGCATTTT.

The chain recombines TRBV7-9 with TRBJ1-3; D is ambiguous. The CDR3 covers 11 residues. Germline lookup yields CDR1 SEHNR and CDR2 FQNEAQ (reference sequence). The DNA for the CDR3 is TGTGGTTCTATCTCTGGAAACACCATATATTTT. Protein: CGSISGNTIYF. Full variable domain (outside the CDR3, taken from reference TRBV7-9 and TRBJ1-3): DTGVSQNPRHKITKRGQNVTFRCDPISEHNRLYWYRQTLGQGPEFLTYFQNEAQLEKSRLLSDRFSAERPKGSFSTLEIQRTEQGDSAMYLCGSISGNTIYFGEGSWLTVV.

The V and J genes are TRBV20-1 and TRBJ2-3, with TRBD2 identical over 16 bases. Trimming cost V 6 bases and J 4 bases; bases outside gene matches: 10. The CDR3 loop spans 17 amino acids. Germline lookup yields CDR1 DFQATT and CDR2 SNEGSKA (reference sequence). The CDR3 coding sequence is TGCAGTGCACTAACGGGACTAGCGGGGGGGCCGGCAGATACGCAGTATTTT. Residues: CSALTGLAGGPADTQYF.

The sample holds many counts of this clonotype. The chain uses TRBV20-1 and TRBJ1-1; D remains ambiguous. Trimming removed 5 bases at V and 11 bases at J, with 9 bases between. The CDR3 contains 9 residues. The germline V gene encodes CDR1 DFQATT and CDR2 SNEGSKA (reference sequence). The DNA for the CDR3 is TGCAGTGCTCCCTTCGACGCTTTCTTT. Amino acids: CSAPFDAFF.

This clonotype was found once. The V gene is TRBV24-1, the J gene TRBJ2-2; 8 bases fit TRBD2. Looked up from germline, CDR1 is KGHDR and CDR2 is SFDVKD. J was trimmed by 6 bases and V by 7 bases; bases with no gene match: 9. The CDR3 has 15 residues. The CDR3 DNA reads TGTGCCACCAGACCGGGACTAGGGCCTGCCGGGGAGCTGTTTTTT. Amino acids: CATRPGLGPAGELFF.

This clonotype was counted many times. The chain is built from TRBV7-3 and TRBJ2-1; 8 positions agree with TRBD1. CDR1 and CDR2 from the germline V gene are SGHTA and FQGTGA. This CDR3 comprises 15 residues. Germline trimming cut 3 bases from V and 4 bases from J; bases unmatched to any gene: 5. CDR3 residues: CASSFDRGAYNEQFF. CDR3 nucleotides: TGTGCCAGCAGCTTTGACAGGGGCGCTTACAATGAGCAGTTCTTC.

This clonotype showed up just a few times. In nucleotides, the CDR3 is TGTGCCAGTAGCGCCCCCAGGGGGACCGGGGAGCTGTTTTTT. Protein product: CASSAPRGTGELFF. The chain combines TRBV19 with TRBJ2-2; 7 bases fit TRBD1. Germline V lookup: CDR1 LNHDA, CDR2 SQIVND (reference sequence). The CDR3 length is 14 residues. The ends lost 6 bases at V and 5 bases at J; junction bases unmatched: 6.

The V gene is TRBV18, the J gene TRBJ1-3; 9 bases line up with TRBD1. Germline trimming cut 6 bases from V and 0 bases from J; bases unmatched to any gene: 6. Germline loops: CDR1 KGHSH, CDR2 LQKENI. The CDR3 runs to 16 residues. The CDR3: CASSSGTGTSGNTIYF. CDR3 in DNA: TGTGCCAGCTCCTCCGGGACAGGGACCTCTGGAAACACCATATATTTT.

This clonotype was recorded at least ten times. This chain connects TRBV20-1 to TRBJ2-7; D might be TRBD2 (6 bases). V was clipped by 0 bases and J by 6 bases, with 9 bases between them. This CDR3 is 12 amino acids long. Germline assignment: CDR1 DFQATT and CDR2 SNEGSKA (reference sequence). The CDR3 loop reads CSAREGGSEQYF. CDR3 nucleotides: TGCAGTGCTAGAGAGGGGGGTTCCGAGCAGTACTTC.

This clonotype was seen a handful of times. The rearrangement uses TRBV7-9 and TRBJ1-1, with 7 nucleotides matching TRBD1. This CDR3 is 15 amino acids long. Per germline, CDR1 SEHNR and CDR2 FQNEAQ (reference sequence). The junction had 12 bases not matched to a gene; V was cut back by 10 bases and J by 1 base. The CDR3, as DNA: TGTGCCATCAATGACAGGGTGAGGGAGAACACTGAAGCTTTCTTT. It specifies CAINDRVRENTEAFF.

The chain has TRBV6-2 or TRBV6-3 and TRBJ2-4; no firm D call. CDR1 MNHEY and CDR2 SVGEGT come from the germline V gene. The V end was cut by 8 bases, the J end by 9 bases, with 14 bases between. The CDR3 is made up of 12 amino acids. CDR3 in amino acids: CASCQAESIQYF. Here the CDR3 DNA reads TGTGCCAGCTGTCAGGCAGAGAGCATTCAGTACTTC.

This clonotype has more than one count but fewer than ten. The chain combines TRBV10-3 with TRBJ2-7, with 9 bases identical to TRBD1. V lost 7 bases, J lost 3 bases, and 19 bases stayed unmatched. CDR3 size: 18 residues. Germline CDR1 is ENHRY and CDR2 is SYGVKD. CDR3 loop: CAITPAGQGSPAFYEQYF. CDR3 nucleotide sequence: TGTGCCATCACCCCCGCGGGACAGGGATCACCGGCATTCTACGAGCAGTACTTC.

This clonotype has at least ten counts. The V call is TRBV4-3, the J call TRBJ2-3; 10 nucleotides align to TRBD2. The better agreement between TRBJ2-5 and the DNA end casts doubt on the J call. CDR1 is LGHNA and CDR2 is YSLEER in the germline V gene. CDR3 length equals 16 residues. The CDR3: CASSQVQRGGLETQYF. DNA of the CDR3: TGCGCCAGCAGCCAAGTCCAGCGGGGGGGCTTAGAGACCCAGTACTTC.